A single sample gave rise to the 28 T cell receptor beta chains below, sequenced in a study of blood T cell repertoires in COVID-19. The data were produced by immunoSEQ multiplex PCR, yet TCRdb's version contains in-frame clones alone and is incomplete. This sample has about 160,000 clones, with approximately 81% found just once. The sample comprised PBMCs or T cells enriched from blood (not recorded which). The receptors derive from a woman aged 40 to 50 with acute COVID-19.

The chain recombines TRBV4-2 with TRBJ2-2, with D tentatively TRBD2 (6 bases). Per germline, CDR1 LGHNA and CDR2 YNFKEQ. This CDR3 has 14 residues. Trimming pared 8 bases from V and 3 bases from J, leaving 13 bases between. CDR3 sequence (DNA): TGTGCCAGCGGCGGGGCCCTGGACACCGGGGAGCTGTTTTTT. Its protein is CASGGALDTGELFF.

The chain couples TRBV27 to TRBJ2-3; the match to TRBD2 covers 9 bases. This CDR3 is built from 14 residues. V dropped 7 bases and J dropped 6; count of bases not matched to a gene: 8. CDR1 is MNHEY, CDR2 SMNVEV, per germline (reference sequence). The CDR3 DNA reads TGTGCCAGCATATGGCGGGAGGGCCGGGATACGCAGTATTTT. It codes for CASIWREGRDTQYF.

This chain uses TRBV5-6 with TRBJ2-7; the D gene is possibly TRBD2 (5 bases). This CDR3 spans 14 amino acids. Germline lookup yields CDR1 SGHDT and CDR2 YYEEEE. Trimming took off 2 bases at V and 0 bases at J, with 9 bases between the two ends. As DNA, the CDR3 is TGTGCCAGCAGCTTAGGACTTCTCTCCTACGAGCAGTACTTC. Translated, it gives CASSLGLLSYEQYF. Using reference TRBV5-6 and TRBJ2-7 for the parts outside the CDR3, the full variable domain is DAGVTQSPTHLIKTRGQQVTLRCSPKSGHDTVSWYQQALGQGPQFIFQYYEEEERQRGNFPDRFSGHQFPNYSSELNVNALLLGDSALYLCASSLGLLSYEQYFGPGTRLTVT.

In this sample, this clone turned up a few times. The CDR3 protein is CASSSGQGGDSPLHF. The CDR3 DNA sequence: TGTGCCAGCTCATCCGGACAGGGTGGCGATTCACCCCTCCACTTT. The chain has TRBV18 and TRBJ1-6; 8 bases align to TRBD1. The V gene end was trimmed by 5 bases and the J gene end by 8 bases; junction bases not matched to a gene: 8. The CDR3 spans 15 residues. In germline, CDR1 is KGHSH, CDR2 LQKENI.

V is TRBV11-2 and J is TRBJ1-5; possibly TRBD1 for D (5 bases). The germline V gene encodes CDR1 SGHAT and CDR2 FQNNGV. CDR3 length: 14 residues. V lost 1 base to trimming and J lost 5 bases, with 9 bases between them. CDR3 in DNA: TGTGCCAGCAGCTTAGCAGGCAGGGATCAGCCCCAGCATTTT. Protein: CASSLAGRDQPQHF.

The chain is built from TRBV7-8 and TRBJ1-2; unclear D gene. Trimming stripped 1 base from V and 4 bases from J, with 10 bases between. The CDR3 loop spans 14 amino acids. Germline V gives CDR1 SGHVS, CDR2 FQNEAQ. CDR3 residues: CASSLERLTYGYTF. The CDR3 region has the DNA TGTGCCAGCAGCTTAGAGCGCCTAACCTATGGCTACACCTTC.

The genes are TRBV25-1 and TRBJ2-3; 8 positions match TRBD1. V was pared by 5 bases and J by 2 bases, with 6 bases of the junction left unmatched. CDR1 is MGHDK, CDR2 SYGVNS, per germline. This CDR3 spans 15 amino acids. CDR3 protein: CASSPRGHDTDTQYF. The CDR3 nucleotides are TGTGCCAGCAGTCCCAGGGGGCACGACACAGATACGCAGTATTTT.

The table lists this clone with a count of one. This CDR3 reads CASSLGLVPSGELFF. The CDR3 nucleotides read TGTGCCAGCAGCCTCGGACTAGTTCCGTCCGGGGAGCTGTTTTTT. The chain combines TRBV3-1 (or the pseudogene TRBV3-2) with TRBJ2-2; 7 bases map to TRBD2. CDR1 is LGHDT, CDR2 YNNKEL, per germline (reference sequence). The CDR3 is 15 residues long. The V and J ends lost 4 bases and 6 bases, in that order; junction bases with no gene match: 8.

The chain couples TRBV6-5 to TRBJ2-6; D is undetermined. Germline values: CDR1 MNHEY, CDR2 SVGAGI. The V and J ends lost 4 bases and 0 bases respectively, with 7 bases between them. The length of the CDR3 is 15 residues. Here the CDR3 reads CASSLEHSGANVLTF. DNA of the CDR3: TGTGCCAGCAGTTTGGAGCACTCTGGGGCCAACGTCCTGACTTTC.

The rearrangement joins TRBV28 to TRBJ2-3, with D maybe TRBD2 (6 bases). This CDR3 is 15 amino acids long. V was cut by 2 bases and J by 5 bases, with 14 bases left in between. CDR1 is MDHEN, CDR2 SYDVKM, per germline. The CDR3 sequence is CASSLRRESQDTQYF. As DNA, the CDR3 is TGTGCCAGCAGTTTACGCCGGGAGAGTCAAGATACGCAGTATTTT.

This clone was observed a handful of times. DNA for the CDR3: TGTGCCAGCAGCGATCGGACAGGGGGTGCTGAAAAACTGTTTTTT. Protein: CASSDRTGGAEKLFF. V is TRBV2 and J is TRBJ1-4, with 10 bases aligning to TRBD1. V lost 6 bases to trimming and J lost 7 bases; unmatched junction nucleotides: 8. CDR3 length: 15 residues. The germline V gene has CDR1 SNHLY and CDR2 FYNNEI.

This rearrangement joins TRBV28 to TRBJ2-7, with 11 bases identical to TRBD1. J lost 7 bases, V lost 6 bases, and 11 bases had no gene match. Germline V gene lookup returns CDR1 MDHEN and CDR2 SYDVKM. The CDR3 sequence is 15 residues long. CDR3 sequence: CASRPGGTGGREQYF. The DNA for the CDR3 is TGTGCCAGCAGGCCTGGGGGGACAGGGGGGCGGGAGCAGTACTTC.

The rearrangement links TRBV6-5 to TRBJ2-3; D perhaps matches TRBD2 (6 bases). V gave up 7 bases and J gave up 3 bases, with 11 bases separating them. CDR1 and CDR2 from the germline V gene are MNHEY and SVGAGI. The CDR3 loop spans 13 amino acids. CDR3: CASNPGGTDTQYF. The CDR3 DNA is TGTGCCAGCAACCCCGGAGGGACAGATACGCAGTATTTT.

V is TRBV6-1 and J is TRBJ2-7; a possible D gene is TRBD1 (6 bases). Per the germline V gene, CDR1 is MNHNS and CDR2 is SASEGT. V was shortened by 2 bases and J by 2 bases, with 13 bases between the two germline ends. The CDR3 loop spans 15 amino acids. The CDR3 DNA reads TGTGCCAGCAGTGAACGGCCGACAGGCCCCTACGAGCAGTACGTC. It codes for CASSERPTGPYEQYV.

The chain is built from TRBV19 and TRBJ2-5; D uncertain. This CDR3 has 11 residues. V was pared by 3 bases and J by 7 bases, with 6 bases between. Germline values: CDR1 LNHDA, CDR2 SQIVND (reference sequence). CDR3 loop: CASSMRGTQYF. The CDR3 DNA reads TGTGCCAGTAGTATGAGAGGGACCCAGTACTTC.

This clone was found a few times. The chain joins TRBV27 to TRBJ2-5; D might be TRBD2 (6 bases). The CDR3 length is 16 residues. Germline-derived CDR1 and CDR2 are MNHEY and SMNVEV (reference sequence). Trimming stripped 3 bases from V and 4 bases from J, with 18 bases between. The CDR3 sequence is CASSFGSGGRGETQYF. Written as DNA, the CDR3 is TGTGCCAGCAGTTTTGGTAGCGGAGGGAGAGGAGAGACCCAGTACTTC.

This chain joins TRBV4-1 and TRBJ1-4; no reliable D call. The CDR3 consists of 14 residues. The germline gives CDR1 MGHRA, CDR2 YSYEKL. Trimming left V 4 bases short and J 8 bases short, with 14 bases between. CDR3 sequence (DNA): TGCGCCAGCAGCCGGATAATCCGAGGAGAAAAACTGTTTTTT. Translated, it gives CASSRIIRGEKLFF.

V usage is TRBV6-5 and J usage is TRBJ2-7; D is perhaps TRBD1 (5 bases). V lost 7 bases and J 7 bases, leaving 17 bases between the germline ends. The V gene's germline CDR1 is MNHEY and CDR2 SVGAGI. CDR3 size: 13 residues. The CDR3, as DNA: TGTGCCAGCAAACGGTCGATAAGGGGAGAGCAGTACGTC. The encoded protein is CASKRSIRGEQYV.

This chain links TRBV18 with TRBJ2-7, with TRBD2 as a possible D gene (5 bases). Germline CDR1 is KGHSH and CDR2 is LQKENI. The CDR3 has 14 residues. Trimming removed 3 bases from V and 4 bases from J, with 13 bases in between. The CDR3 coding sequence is TGTGCCAGCTCACCGGCCGGGGTAGGTTACGAGCAGTACTTC. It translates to CASSPAGVGYEQYF.

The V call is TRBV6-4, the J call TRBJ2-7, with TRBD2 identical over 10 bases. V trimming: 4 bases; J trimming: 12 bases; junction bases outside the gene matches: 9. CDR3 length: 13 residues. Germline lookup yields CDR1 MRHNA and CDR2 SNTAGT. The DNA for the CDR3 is TGTGCCAGCAGTGTACTAGCGGGACTTGGGCCGTACGTC. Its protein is CASSVLAGLGPYV.

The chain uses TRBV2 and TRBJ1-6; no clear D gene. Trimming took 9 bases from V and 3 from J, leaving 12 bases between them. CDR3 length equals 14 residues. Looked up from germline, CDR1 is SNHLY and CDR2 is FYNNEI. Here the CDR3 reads CASSRGIYNSPLHF. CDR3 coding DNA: TGTGCCAGTAGTAGAGGGATCTATAATTCACCCCTCCACTTT.

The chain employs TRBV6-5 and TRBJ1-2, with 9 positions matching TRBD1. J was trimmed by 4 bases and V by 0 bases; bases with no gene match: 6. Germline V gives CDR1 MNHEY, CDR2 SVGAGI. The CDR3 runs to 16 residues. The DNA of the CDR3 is TGTGCCAGCAGTTACTCTGGGACAGGGATTAGCTATGGCTACACCTTC. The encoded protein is CASSYSGTGISYGYTF.

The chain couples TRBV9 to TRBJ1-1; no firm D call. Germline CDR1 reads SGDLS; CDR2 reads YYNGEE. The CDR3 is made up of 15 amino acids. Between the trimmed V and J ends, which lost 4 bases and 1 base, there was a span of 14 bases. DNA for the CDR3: TGTGCCAGCAGCCCGGATTTGCGGGAGAACACTGAAGCTTTCTTT. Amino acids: CASSPDLRENTEAFF.

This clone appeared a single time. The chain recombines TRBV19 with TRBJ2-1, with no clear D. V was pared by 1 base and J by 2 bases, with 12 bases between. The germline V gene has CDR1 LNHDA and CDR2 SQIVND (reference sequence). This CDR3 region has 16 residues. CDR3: CASSIGNRGAYNEQFF. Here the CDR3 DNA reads TGTGCCAGTAGTATAGGGAATCGAGGAGCCTACAATGAGCAGTTCTTC.

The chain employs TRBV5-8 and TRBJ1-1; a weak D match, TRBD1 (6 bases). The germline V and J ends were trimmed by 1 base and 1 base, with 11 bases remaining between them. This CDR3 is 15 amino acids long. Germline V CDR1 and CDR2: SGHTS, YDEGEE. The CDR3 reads CASSLSGGKNTEAFF. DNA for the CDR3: TGTGCCAGCAGCTTGTCGGGGGGCAAGAACACTGAAGCTTTCTTT.

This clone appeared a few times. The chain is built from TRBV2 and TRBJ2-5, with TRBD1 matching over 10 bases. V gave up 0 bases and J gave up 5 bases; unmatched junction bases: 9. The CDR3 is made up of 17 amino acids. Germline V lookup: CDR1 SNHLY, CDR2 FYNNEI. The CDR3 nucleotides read TGTGCCAGCAGTGAAGCGTACCCGGGACAGGGGACGGAGACCCAGTACTTC. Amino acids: CASSEAYPGQGTETQYF.

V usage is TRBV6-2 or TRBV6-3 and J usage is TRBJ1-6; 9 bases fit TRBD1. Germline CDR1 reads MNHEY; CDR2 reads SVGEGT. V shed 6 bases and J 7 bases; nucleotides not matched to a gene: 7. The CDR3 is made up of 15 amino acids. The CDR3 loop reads CASRPTGTGNSPLHF. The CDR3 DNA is TGTGCCAGCAGACCTACCGGGACAGGGAATTCACCCCTCCACTTT.

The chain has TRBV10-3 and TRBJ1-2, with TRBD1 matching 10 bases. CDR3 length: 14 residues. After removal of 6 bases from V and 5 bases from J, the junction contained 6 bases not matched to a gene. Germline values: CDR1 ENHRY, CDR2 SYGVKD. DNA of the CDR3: TGTGCCATCAGGGGACAGGGGACATCTTATGGCTACACCTTC. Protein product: CAIRGQGTSYGYTF.